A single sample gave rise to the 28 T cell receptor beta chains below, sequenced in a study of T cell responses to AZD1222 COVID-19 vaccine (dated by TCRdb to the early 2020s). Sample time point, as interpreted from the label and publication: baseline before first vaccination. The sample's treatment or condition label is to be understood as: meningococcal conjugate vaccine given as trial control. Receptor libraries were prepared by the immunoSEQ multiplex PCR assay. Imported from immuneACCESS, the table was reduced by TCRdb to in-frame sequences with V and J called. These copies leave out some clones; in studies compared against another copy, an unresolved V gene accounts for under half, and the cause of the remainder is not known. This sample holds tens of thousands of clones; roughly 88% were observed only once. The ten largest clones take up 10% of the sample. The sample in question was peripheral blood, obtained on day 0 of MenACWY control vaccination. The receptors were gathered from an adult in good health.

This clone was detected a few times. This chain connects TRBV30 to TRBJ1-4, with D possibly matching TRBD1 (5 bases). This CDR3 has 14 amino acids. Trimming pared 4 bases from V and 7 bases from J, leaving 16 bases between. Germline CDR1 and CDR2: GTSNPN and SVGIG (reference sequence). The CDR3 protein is CAWKTGTLTEKLFF. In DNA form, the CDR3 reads TGTGCCTGGAAAACCGGGACTTTAACTGAAAAACTGTTTTTT.

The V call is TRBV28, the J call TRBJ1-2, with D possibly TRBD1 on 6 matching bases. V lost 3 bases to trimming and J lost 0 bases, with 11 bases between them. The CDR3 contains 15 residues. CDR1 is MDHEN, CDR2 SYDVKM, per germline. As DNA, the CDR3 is TGTGCCAGCAGTTTTCCCGGACAGCCTAACTATGGCTACACCTTC. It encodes CASSFPGQPNYGYTF.

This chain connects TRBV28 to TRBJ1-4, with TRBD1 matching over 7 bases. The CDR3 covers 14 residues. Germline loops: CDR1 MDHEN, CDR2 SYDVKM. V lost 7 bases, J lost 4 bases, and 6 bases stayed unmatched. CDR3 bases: TGTGCCAGCAAAGGGACAGCTTATAATGAAAAACTGTTTTTT. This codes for CASKGTAYNEKLFF.

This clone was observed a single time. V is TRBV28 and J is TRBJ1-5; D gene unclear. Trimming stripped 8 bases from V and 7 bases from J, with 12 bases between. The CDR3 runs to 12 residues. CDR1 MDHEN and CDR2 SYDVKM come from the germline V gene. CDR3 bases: TGTGCCAGCTCCTCCCCTCCCCAGCCCCAGCATTTT. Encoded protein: CASSSPPQPQHF. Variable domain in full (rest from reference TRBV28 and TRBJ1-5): DVKVTQSSRYLVKRTGEKVFLECVQDMDHENMFWYRQDPGLGLRLIYFSYDVKMKEKGDIPEGYSVSREKKERFSLILESASTNQTSMYLCASSSPPQPQHFGDGTRLSIL.

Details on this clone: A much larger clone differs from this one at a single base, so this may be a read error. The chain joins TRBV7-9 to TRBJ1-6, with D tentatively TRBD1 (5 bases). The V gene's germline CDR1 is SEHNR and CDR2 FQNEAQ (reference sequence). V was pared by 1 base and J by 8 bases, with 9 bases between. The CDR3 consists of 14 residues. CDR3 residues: CASSLGGGDSPLHF. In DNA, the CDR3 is TGTGCCAGCAGCTTAGGCGGGGGGGATTCACCCCTCCACTTT.

CDR3 nucleotides: TGTGCCAGCAGTCACCCCGGCTCTGGAAACACCATATATTTT. Protein: CASSHPGSGNTIYF. V gene TRBV6-5 combines with J gene TRBJ1-3; D is ambiguous. This CDR3 comprises 14 residues. V shed 5 bases and J shed 0 bases, with 8 bases lying between them. Germline values: CDR1 MNHEY, CDR2 SVGAGI.

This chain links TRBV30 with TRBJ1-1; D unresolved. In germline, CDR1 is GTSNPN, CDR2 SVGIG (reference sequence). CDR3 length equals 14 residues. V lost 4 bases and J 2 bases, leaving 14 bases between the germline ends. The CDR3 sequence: CAWTRREINTEAFF. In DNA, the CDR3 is TGTGCCTGGACTCGTAGGGAGATTAACACTGAAGCTTTCTTT.

The CDR3 sequence is CASSLQTGGVGTDTQYF. The CDR3 DNA sequence: TGCGCCAGCAGCCTTCAGACAGGGGGCGTTGGGACAGATACGCAGTATTTT. The chain is built from TRBV4-1 and TRBJ2-3; 10 nucleotides line up with TRBD1. With V trimmed by 4 bases and J by 3 bases, 10 bases remained unmatched. The CDR3 is 17 residues long. CDR1 MGHRA and CDR2 YSYEKL come from the germline V gene.

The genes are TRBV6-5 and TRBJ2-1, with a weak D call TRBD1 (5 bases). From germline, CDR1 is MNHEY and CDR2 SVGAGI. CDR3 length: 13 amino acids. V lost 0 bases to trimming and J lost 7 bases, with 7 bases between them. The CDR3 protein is CASSYSGANEQFF. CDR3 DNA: TGTGCCAGCAGTTACTCAGGGGCTAATGAGCAGTTCTTC.

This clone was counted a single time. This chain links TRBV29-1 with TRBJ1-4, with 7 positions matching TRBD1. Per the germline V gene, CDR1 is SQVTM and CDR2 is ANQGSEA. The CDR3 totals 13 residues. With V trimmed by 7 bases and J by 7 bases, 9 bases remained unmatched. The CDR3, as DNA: TGCAGCGGCCGACAGGGAGGGGGTGAAAAACTGTTTTTT. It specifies CSGRQGGGEKLFF.

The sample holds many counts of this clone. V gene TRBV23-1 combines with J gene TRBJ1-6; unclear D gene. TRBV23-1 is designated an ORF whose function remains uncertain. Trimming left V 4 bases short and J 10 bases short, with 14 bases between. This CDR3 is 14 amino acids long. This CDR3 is CASSLSGELSPLHF. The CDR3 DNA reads TGCGCCAGCAGTCTTTCTGGCGAGTTGTCACCCCTCCACTTT.

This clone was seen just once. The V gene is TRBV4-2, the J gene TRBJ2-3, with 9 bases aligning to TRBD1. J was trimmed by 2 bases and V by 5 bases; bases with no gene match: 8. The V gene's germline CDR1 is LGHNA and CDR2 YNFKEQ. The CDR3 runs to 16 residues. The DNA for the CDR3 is TGTGCCAGCAGCAAGGCCGGGACAGGGTACACAGATACGCAGTATTTT. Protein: CASSKAGTGYTDTQYF.

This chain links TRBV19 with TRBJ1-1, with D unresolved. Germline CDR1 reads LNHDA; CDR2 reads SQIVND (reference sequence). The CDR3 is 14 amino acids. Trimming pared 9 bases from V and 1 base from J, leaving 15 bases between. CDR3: CASNHPPENTEAFF. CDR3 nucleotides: TGTGCCAGCAATCACCCCCCGGAGAACACTGAAGCTTTCTTT. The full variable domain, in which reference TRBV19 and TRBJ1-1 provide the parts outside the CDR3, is DGGITQSPKYLFRKEGQNVTLSCEQNLNHDAMYWYRQDPGQGLRLIYYSQIVNDFQKGDIAEGYSVSREKKESFPLTVTSAQKNPTAFYLCASNHPPENTEAFFGQGTRLTVV.

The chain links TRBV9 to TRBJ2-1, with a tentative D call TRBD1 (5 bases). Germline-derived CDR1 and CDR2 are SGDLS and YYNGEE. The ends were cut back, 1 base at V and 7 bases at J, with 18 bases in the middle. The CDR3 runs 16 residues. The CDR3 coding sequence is TGTGCCAGCAGCGTAACGGTTGCAGGGTTGTTGAATGAGCAGTTCTTC. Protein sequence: CASSVTVAGLLNEQFF. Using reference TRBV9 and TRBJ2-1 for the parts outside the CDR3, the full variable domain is DSGVTQTPKHLITATGQRVTLRCSPRSGDLSVYWYQQSLDQGLQFLIQYYNGEERAKGNILERFSAQQFPDLHSELNLSSLELGDSALYFCASSVTVAGLLNEQFFGPGTRLTVL.

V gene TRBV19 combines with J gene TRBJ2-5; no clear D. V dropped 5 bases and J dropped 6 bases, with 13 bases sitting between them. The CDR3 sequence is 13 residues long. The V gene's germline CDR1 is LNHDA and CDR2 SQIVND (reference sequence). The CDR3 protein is CASSPAPGKTQYF. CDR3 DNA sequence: TGTGCCAGTAGTCCTGCCCCTGGGAAGACCCAGTACTTC.

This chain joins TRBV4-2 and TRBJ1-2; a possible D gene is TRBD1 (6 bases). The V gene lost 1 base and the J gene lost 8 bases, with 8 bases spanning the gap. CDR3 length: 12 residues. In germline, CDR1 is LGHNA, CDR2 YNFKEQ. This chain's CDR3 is CASSQVDRGYTF. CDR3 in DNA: TGTGCCAGCAGCCAAGTAGACAGGGGCTACACCTTC.

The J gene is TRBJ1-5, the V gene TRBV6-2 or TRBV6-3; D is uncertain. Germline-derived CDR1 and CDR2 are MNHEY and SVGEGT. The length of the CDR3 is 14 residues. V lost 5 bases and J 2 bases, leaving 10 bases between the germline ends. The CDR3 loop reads CASSHTLGNQPQHF. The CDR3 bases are TGTGCCAGCAGTCATACTTTGGGCAATCAGCCCCAGCATTTT.

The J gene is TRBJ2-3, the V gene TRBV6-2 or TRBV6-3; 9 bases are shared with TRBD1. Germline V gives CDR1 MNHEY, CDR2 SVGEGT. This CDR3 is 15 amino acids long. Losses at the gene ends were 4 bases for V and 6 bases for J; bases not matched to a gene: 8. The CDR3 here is CASSSYRGQRDTQYF. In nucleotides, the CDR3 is TGTGCCAGCAGTTCGTACAGGGGGCAACGGGATACGCAGTATTTT.

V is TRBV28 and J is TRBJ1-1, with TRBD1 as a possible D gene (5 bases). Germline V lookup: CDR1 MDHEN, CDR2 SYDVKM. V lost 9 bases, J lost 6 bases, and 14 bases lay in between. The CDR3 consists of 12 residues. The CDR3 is CASTQAYSEAFF. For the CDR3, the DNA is TGTGCCAGTACACAGGCGTACTCTGAAGCTTTCTTT. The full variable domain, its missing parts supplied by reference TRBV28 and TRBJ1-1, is DVKVTQSSRYLVKRTGEKVFLECVQDMDHENMFWYRQDPGLGLRLIYFSYDVKMKEKGDIPEGYSVSREKKERFSLILESASTNQTSMYLCASTQAYSEAFFGQGTRLTVV.

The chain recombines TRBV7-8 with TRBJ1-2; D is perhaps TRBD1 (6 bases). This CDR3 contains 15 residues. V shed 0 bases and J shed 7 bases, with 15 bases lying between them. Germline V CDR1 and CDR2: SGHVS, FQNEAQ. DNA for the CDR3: TGTGCCAGCAGCTTAGCGAGAGGGGGAGAGGGTGGCTACACCTTC. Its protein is CASSLARGGEGGYTF.

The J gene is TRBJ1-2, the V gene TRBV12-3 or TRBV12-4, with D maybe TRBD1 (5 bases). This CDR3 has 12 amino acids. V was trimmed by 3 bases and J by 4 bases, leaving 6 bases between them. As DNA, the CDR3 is TGTGCCAGCAGTTTCGGGGCCTATGGCTACACCTTC. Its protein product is CASSFGAYGYTF.

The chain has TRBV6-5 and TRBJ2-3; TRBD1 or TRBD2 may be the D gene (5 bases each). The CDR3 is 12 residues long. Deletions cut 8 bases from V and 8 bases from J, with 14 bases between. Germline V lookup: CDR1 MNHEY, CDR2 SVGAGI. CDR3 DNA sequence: TGTGCCAGCGGGACGGGGCGAGGTACGCAGTATTTT. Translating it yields CASGTGRGTQYF.

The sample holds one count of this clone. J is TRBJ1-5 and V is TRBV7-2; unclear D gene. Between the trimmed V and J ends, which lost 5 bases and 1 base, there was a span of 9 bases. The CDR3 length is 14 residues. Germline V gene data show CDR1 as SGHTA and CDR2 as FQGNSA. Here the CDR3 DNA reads TGTGCCAGCAGCCCCGAGTCAAGCAATCAGCCCCAGCATTTT. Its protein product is CASSPESSNQPQHF. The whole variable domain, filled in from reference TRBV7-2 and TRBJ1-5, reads GAGVSQSPSNKVTEKGKDVELRCDPISGHTALYWYRQSLGQGLEFLIYFQGNSAPDKSGLPSDRFSAERTGGSVSTLTIQRTQQEDSAVYLCASSPESSNQPQHFGDGTRLSIL.

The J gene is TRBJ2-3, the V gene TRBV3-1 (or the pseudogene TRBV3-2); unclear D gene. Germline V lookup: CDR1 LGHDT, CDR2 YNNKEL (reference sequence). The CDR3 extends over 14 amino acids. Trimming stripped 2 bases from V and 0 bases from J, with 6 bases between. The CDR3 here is CASSQMWSTDTQYF. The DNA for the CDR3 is TGTGCCAGCAGCCAAATGTGGAGCACAGATACGCAGTATTTT.

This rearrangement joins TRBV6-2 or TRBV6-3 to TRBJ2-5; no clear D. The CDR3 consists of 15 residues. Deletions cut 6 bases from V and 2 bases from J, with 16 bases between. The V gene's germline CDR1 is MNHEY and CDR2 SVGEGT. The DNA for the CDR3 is TGTGCCAGCAGCCAAAACCTAGGCCAGCAAGAGACCCAGTACTTC. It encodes CASSQNLGQQETQYF.

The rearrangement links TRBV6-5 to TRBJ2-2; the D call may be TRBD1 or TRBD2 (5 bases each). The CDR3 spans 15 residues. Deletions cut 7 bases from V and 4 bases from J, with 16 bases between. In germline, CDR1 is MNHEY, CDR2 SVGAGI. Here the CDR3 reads CASTWGRLLTGELFF. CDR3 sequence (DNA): TGTGCCAGCACCTGGGGACGGCTTCTCACCGGGGAGCTGTTTTTT.

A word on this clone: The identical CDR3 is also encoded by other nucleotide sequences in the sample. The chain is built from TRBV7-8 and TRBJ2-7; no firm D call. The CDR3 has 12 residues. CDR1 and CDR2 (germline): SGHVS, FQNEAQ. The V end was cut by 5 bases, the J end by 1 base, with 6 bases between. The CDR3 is CASSPLSYEQYF. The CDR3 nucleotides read TGTGCCAGCAGCCCACTTTCCTACGAGCAGTACTTC.

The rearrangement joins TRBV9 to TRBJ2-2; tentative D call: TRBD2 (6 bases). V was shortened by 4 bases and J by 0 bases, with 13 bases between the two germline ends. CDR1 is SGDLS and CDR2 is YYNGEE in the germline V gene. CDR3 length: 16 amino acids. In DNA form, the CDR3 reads TGTGCCAGCAGCCCCCGGGACTCTACGAACACCGGGGAGCTGTTTTTT. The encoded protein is CASSPRDSTNTGELFF.